This note documents a single T cell receptor (beta chain) sequence. Relative to the germline gene, one junction end is altered; a read error may explain this. The data belong to a study of blood T cell repertoires in COVID-19. CDR1 SGHRS and CDR2 YFSETQ come from the germline V gene. The CDR3 totals 12 residues. Some clones are missing from TCRdb's copy, which holds only in-frame ones; the method was immunoSEQ multiplex PCR. This table has approximately 440,000 clones, about 91% appearing once. The material sequenced was peripheral blood. This rearrangement joins TRBV5-1 to TRBJ1-1, with D unclear. The clonotype was recovered from a woman in her forties or fifties with COVID-19, enrolled during active disease. CDR3 loop: CASSLGPAEAFF. As DNA, the CDR3 is TGCGCCAGCAGTTTGGGCCCGGCTGAAGCTTTCTTT.